This TCR beta chain was profiled in a study of CD8+ T cells in alopecia areata. Across the study: Oral tofacitinib, 5 to 10 mg twice daily, was given in an open-label trial. Findings and limits, study-wide: Association of baseline CD8+ expansion with response is uncertain owing to one nonresponder. It was lesional scalp, especially alopecia totalis/universalis, that showed higher clonality than normal scalp.

V was clipped by 6 bases and J by 7 bases, with 10 bases between them. Germline CDR1 is SQVTM and CDR2 is ANQGSEA. There are 11 residues in the CDR3. After isolation, RNA underwent reverse transcription to generate cDNA as the sequencing template. Assay: immunoSEQ multiplex PCR; the TCRdb copy retains only in-frame clones and omits some. The sample shows about 220,000 clones, more than 45% of them seen only once. Indicated treatment: oral pan-JAK inhibitor, 5-10 mg twice daily. The investigators collected lesional scalp punch biopsies and peripheral blood from alopecia areata patients. Turning to this clone: No antigen is known for it.

This TCR was recovered from a human donor with alopecia areata. The rearrangement links TRBV29-1 to TRBJ2-1, with D perhaps TRBD2 (5 bases). The material was CD4+ T cells sorted from blood, obtained at week 4, from a patient treated with tofacitinib. CDR3 amino acids: CSVLAANEQFF. CDR3 sequence (DNA): TGCAGCGTGCTAGCCGCAAATGAGCAGTTCTTC.